What follows are 8 T cell receptor beta chains derived from one specimen sequenced in a study of early T cells in non-severe SARS-CoV-2 infection. MiXCR, run by TCRdb on the 5' RACE reads, gives a single entry per CDR3 protein. The table has tens of thousands of distinct CDR3 sequences, 8% to 9.5% seen once. Sequencing used whole blood. These receptors all come from an adult who was a healthcare worker with PCR-confirmed SARS-CoV-2 infection or an uninfected control (not recorded which).

The table lists this clonotype with many counts. The chain joins TRBV9 to TRBJ2-5; D is perhaps TRBD2 (6 bases). There are 15 residues in the CDR3. V dropped 4 bases and J dropped 2 bases, with 15 bases sitting between them. Germline CDR1 reads SGDLS; CDR2 reads YYNGEE. The CDR3 DNA reads as TGTGCCAGCAGCCCGTCCTTTGGGGGGCAAGAGACCCAGTACTTC. As protein: CASSPSFGGQETQYF.

The chain combines TRBV7-2 with TRBJ2-5; TRBD1 agrees at 9 bases. Germline CDR1 SGHTA, CDR2 FQGNSA. This CDR3 is 15 amino acids long. The V and J ends lost 5 bases and 5 bases, in that order; junction bases with no gene match: 9. In DNA, the CDR3 is TGTGCCAGCAGCATCGGACAGGGGCGCAGCGAGACCCAGTACTTC. Its protein product is CASSIGQGRSETQYF.

This clonotype was counted many times. The chain has TRBV7-9 and TRBJ2-3, with D possibly TRBD2 on 5 matching bases. The germline V gene has CDR1 SEHNR and CDR2 FQNEAQ (reference sequence). V shed 3 bases and J shed 5 bases, with 24 bases lying between them. This CDR3 spans 18 amino acids. CDR3 loop: CASSLVGAARGSGDTQYF. The CDR3 bases are TGTGCCAGCAGCTTGGTGGGCGCTGCTAGAGGGAGTGGAGATACGCAGTATTTT.

The table lists this clonotype with many counts. The chain links TRBV10-3 to TRBJ2-3, with 10 bases that match TRBD2. The CDR3 length is 16 residues. In germline, CDR1 is ENHRY, CDR2 SYGVKD. V was clipped by 2 bases and J by 7 bases; unmatched bases: 9. CDR3 sequence: CAISEPQREGIYTQYF. In nucleotides, the CDR3 is TGTGCCATCAGTGAGCCACAGCGGGAGGGCATTTATACGCAGTATTTT.

The chain joins TRBV20-1 to TRBJ2-7; 10 bases match TRBD2. Germline V gives CDR1 DFQATT, CDR2 SNEGSKA (reference sequence). The CDR3 has 14 amino acids. V was clipped by 1 base and J by 2 bases; unmatched bases: 2. CDR3 region: CSARVAGGPYEQYF. The CDR3 region has the DNA TGCAGTGCTAGAGTAGCGGGAGGCCCCTACGAGCAGTACTTC.

The V and J genes are TRBV20-1 and TRBJ2-7, with D possibly TRBD2 on 6 matching bases. Germline V lookup: CDR1 DFQATT, CDR2 SNEGSKA (reference sequence). V was pared by 0 bases and J by 5 bases, with 14 bases between. The CDR3 totals 14 residues. CDR3 amino acids: CSARDGGTVNEQYF. CDR3 nucleotide sequence: TGCAGTGCTAGAGATGGGGGGACTGTCAACGAGCAGTACTTC.

V gene TRBV19 combines with J gene TRBJ1-2; 7 nucleotides agree with TRBD1. J lost 3 bases, V lost 7 bases, and 11 bases had no gene match. CDR3 length equals 15 residues. Germline V CDR1 and CDR2: LNHDA, SQIVND (reference sequence). The CDR3 reads CASTPRGGIDYGYTF. The CDR3 nucleotides are TGTGCCAGTACCCCCAGGGGGGGTATTGACTATGGCTACACCTTC.

This clonotype was counted ten times or more. The V and J genes are TRBV28 and TRBJ1-4; D is possibly TRBD1 (5 bases). Germline assignment: CDR1 MDHEN and CDR2 SYDVKM. This CDR3 region has 16 residues. V was clipped by 9 bases and J by 8 bases, with 25 bases between them. The CDR3 reads CASTPIGGPLREKLFF. For the CDR3, the DNA is TGTGCCAGTACCCCGATCGGGGGACCCTTGCGGGAAAAACTGTTTTTT.